This T cell receptor beta chain was captured in a study of early T cells in non-severe SARS-CoV-2 infection. Points from the study as a whole: VDJdb-based annotation leaned toward anti-spike CD8 responses and missed private and CD4 specificities.

Each single cDNA molecule received a unique molecular identifier. TCRdb reprocessed the 5' RACE reads via MiXCR and lists one record per CDR3 protein. Of more than 50,000 distinct CDR3 sequences listed, approximately 13% are singletons. This clonotype was seen at least ten times. The antigen remains unidentified. Germline assignment: CDR1 ENHRY and CDR2 SYGVKD. This CDR3 spans 14 amino acids. Trimming cost V 10 bases and J 1 base; bases outside gene matches: 8. The rearrangement uses TRBV10-3 and TRBJ2-5, with TRBD2 matching 8 bases. The source of this sequence is an adult who was a healthcare worker with PCR-confirmed SARS-CoV-2 infection or an uninfected control (not recorded which). This material consisted of whole blood, taken at baseline. In DNA form, the CDR3 reads TGTGCCACCCAAACGGGGACTAGCCAAGAGACCCAGTACTTC. Its translation is CATQTGTSQETQYF.